This is a list of T cell receptor beta chains from one sample in a study of monozygotic twins with inflammatory bowel disease. After re-calling the 5' RACE reads, TCRdb lists one entry per CDR3 protein, DNA absent. This repertoire includes 350,000 to 550,000 distinct CDR3 sequences. Sample: blood. The receptors derive from a human donor with ulcerative colitis or Crohn's disease, or a healthy co-twin of an affected twin (not recorded which). Each CDR3 is given with its conserved first and last residue. Fields, in order: CDR3 protein, V gene, J gene.

CDR3 protein: CAISSGQGRYGYTF
V gene: TRBV10-3
J gene: TRBJ1-2

CDR3 protein: CASGGVGSNTGELFF
V gene: TRBV12-3/TRBV12-4
J gene: TRBJ2-2

CDR3 protein: CASCSGGIVGANVLTF
V gene: TRBV6-1
J gene: TRBJ2-6

CDR3 protein: CSARVRENQYF
V gene: TRBV20-1
J gene: TRBJ2-7

CDR3 protein: CASSPITGVDEQYF
V gene: TRBV18
J gene: TRBJ2-7

CDR3 protein: CASSSDRVGETQDF
V gene: TRBV7-9
J gene: TRBJ2-5

CDR3 protein: CASREGTGRGYGYTF
V gene: TRBV6-1
J gene: TRBJ1-2

CDR3 protein: CASSLDPGGDTEAFF
V gene: TRBV5-1
J gene: TRBJ1-1

CDR3 protein: CASNSGRVTGELFF
V gene: TRBV5-6
J gene: TRBJ2-2

CDR3 protein: CASSLIPGPYRDNEQFF
V gene: TRBV7-8
J gene: TRBJ2-1

CDR3 protein: CASSFGGGLGTEAFF
V gene: TRBV7-2
J gene: TRBJ1-1

CDR3 protein: CASGTSGGITTGELFF
V gene: TRBV5-1
J gene: TRBJ2-2

CDR3 protein: CASSPRNEQFF
V gene: TRBV27
J gene: TRBJ2-1

CDR3 protein: CASSPLRSGRAYEQYF
V gene: TRBV12-3/TRBV12-4
J gene: TRBJ2-7

CDR3 protein: CASSVGTGGTDTQYF
V gene: TRBV5-4
J gene: TRBJ2-3

CDR3 protein: CASRSSGSGANVLTF
V gene: TRBV6-2/TRBV6-3
J gene: TRBJ2-6

CDR3 protein: CSAELESPSYEQYF
V gene: TRBV29-1
J gene: TRBJ2-7

CDR3 protein: CSVVKGANEKLFF
V gene: TRBV29-1
J gene: TRBJ1-4

CDR3 protein: CASSPGTGGLSYEQYF
V gene: TRBV28
J gene: TRBJ2-7

CDR3 protein: CAISDQTGEQYF
V gene: TRBV10-3
J gene: TRBJ2-7

CDR3 protein: CASSLVAGDDNEQFF
V gene: TRBV5-4
J gene: TRBJ2-1

CDR3 protein: CASSRRTVSNYEQNF
V gene: TRBV6-1
J gene: TRBJ2-7

CDR3 protein: CASSATGANVLTF
V gene: TRBV7-3
J gene: TRBJ2-6

CDR3 protein: CAWSRTPTNEKLFF
V gene: TRBV30
J gene: TRBJ1-4

CDR3 protein: CASSVGPTTGRDEKLFF
V gene: TRBV9
J gene: TRBJ1-4

CDR3 protein: CSVDSVGTDTQYF
V gene: TRBV29-1
J gene: TRBJ2-3

CDR3 protein: CASTEDSTSYEQYF
V gene: TRBV6-1
J gene: TRBJ2-7

CDR3 protein: CASSERSGAKETQYF
V gene: TRBV25-1
J gene: TRBJ2-5

CDR3 protein: CAISEGTAYGYTF
V gene: TRBV10-3
J gene: TRBJ1-2

CDR3 protein: CASSLEGGSNTGELFF
V gene: TRBV7-2
J gene: TRBJ2-2

CDR3 protein: CASSGWGANTGELFF
V gene: TRBV4-1
J gene: TRBJ2-2

CDR3 protein: CASSLTGNSNQPQHF
V gene: TRBV12-3/TRBV12-4
J gene: TRBJ1-5

CDR3 protein: CASSSSWSEETQYF
V gene: TRBV7-9
J gene: TRBJ2-5

CDR3 protein: CSVVPGAYGYTF
V gene: TRBV29-1
J gene: TRBJ1-2

CDR3 protein: CASGTRLQETQYF
V gene: TRBV12-5
J gene: TRBJ2-5

CDR3 protein: CSARETRRGGTYTQYF
V gene: TRBV20-1
J gene: TRBJ2-3

CDR3 protein: CASSPELELETQYF
V gene: TRBV27
J gene: TRBJ2-5

CDR3 protein: CASSARGRELFF
V gene: TRBV7-3
J gene: TRBJ2-2

CDR3 protein: CASSYNWRTEAFF
V gene: TRBV6-2/TRBV6-3
J gene: TRBJ1-1

CDR3 protein: CASSPRSQGTGELFF
V gene: TRBV6-1
J gene: TRBJ2-2

CDR3 protein: CASSIEGAEAFF
V gene: TRBV19
J gene: TRBJ1-1

CDR3 protein: CASSQGGTGRTGELFF
V gene: TRBV14
J gene: TRBJ2-2

CDR3 protein: CSVEDGTRGQYF
V gene: TRBV29-1
J gene: TRBJ2-3

CDR3 protein: CASSVQGAQGYTF
V gene: TRBV12-3/TRBV12-4
J gene: TRBJ1-2

CDR3 protein: CASSLVEAKLNTEAFF
V gene: TRBV5-1
J gene: TRBJ1-1

CDR3 protein: CASSPSGTTGWETQYF
V gene: TRBV18
J gene: TRBJ2-5

CDR3 protein: CASSLEGGPVNTIYF
V gene: TRBV5-1
J gene: TRBJ1-3

CDR3 protein: CSAMRETYEQYF
V gene: TRBV20-1
J gene: TRBJ2-7

CDR3 protein: CASSFRPGRQGTGELFF
V gene: TRBV6-5
J gene: TRBJ2-2

CDR3 protein: CASSQGPTSGGTRGQFF
V gene: TRBV4-1
J gene: TRBJ2-1

CDR3 protein: CASSQDPKDYEQYF
V gene: TRBV4-1
J gene: TRBJ2-7

CDR3 protein: CASTPGIGPFRNSYEQYF
V gene: TRBV19
J gene: TRBJ2-7

CDR3 protein: CASSYSSALQGEKLFF
V gene: TRBV6-5
J gene: TRBJ1-4

CDR3 protein: CASSQNSFYEQYF
V gene: TRBV3-1
J gene: TRBJ2-7

CDR3 protein: CASTASQETQYF
V gene: TRBV6-6
J gene: TRBJ2-5

CDR3 protein: CASSPYGSDTQYF
V gene: TRBV3-1
J gene: TRBJ2-3

CDR3 protein: CASSPGAVAYEQYF
V gene: TRBV12-3/TRBV12-4
J gene: TRBJ2-7